The 28 T cell receptor beta chains presented below share a single source sample, sequenced in a study of graft-versus-host responses after intestinal transplantation. The repertoire was sequenced with immunoSEQ multiplex PCR; TCRdb's copy has only in-frame clones and lacks some. The sample lists tens of thousands of clones, approximately 45% occurring once. The sample in question was alloreactive CD4+ T cells from a mixed lymphocyte reaction culture, obtained before intestinal transplant. Subset here: CFSE-low proliferating T cells sorted from roughly 6-day pre-transplant mixed lymphocyte reaction (GvH or HvG direction). These receptors came from a human patient who received an intestinal transplant.

The rearrangement uses TRBV5-1 and TRBJ2-1, with 9 positions matching TRBD2. The CDR3 has 15 residues. The V segment lost 0 bases and the J segment 4 bases; nucleotides outside the gene matches: 2. Looked up from germline, CDR1 is SGHRS and CDR2 is YFSETQ. The CDR3 is CASSLASGVYNEQFF. The CDR3 DNA reads as TGCGCCAGCAGCTTGGCTAGCGGGGTGTACAATGAGCAGTTCTTC.

This clone came up a few times. V is TRBV4-1 and J is TRBJ2-5; unclear D gene. Germline V lookup: CDR1 MGHRA, CDR2 YSYEKL. This CDR3 has 15 residues. Trimming pared 1 base from V and 3 bases from J, leaving 12 bases between. CDR3 protein: CASSQVLAMKETQYF. CDR3 bases: TGCGCCAGCAGCCAAGTATTAGCTATGAAAGAGACCCAGTACTTC.

The V gene is TRBV2, the J gene TRBJ1-2, with D uncertain. Looked up from germline, CDR1 is SNHLY and CDR2 is FYNNEI. The CDR3 runs 12 residues. V was pared by 6 bases and J by 10 bases, with 15 bases between. CDR3 nucleotides: TGTGCCAGCAGGGGAGACGGGAACGTCTACACCTTC. As protein: CASRGDGNVYTF. The full variable domain, its missing parts supplied by reference TRBV2 and TRBJ1-2, is EPEVTQTPSHQVTQMGQEVILRCVPISNHLYFYWYRQILGQKVEFLVSFYNNEISEKSEIFDDQFSVERPDGSNFTLKIRSTKLEDSAMYFCASRGDGNVYTFGSGTRLTVV.

This clone has just a few counts. This chain joins TRBV18 and TRBJ2-2; TRBD2 might be the D (6 bases). Germline-derived CDR1 and CDR2 are KGHSH and LQKENI. The CDR3 covers 15 residues. Trimming left V 3 bases short and J 3 bases short, with 11 bases between. In nucleotides, the CDR3 is TGTGCCAGCTCACCGCCGGGGGACGACACCGGGGAGCTGTTTTTT. As protein: CASSPPGDDTGELFF.

The rearrangement uses TRBV11-3 and TRBJ2-5, with D unclear. V gave up 4 bases and J gave up 5 bases, with 11 bases separating them. Germline V gene sequence: CDR1 SGHNT, CDR2 YENEEA. The CDR3 is made up of 13 amino acids. CDR3 nucleotides: TGTGCCAGCAGCTCAGGCTTATTGGAGACCCAGTACTTC. Translated, it gives CASSSGLLETQYF.

The chain employs TRBV21-1 and TRBJ1-5. TRBV21-1 is described as a pseudogene. This CDR3 region has 13 residues. In nucleotides, the CDR3 is TGTGCCAGCAGCAAGGAGGGAAATCAGCCCCAGCATTTT. Translated, it gives CASSKEGNQPQHF.

The chain joins TRBV5-8 to TRBJ1-2; 9 nucleotides align to TRBD1. Germline CDR1 SGHTS, CDR2 YDEGEE. Trimming at V came to 2 bases and at J to 2 bases, leaving 1 base not matched to a gene. This CDR3 region has 14 residues. CDR3 sequence (DNA): TGTGCCAGCAGCTTCGGACAGGGGAACTATGGCTACACCTTC. As protein: CASSFGQGNYGYTF.

This clone was counted only a few times. CDR3 in amino acids: CASSSPATGSYTF. CDR3 DNA: TGTGCCAGCAGCTCCCCCGCGACAGGGAGCTACACCTTC. The V and J genes are TRBV27 and TRBJ1-2; 7 bases fit TRBD1. CDR1 MNHEY and CDR2 SMNVEV come from the germline V gene (reference sequence). Trimming took 6 bases from V and 9 from J; bases not matched to a gene: 10. The CDR3 loop spans 13 amino acids.

This clone showed up just once. The chain has TRBV15 and TRBJ1-6; the D is unclear. This CDR3 spans 20 amino acids. From germline, CDR1 is LNHNV and CDR2 YYDKDF (reference sequence). With 0 bases removed from V and 0 bases from J, the gap between germline ends came to 18 bases. For the CDR3, the DNA is TGTGCCACCAGCAGAGATCTTAGTGTGGGCTCAAGCTCCTATAATTCACCCCTCCACTTT. Translating it yields CATSRDLSVGSSSYNSPLHF.

V is TRBV6-6 and J is TRBJ2-7; tentatively, D is TRBD1 (6 bases). Germline assignment: CDR1 MNHNY and CDR2 SVGAGI (reference sequence). Trimming took off 6 bases at V and 3 bases at J, with 15 bases between the two ends. This CDR3 is built from 14 residues. The CDR3 reads CASRMPGHLYEQYF. CDR3 in DNA: TGTGCCAGCAGGATGCCGGGACACCTCTACGAGCAGTACTTC.

The CDR3 region is CASRASGDTQYF. In DNA, the CDR3 is TGTGCCAGCAGGGCTAGCGGAGATACGCAGTATTTT. J is TRBJ2-3 and V is TRBV11-2, with TRBD2 matching over 7 bases. The ends lost 6 bases at V and 5 bases at J; junction bases unmatched: 2. The CDR3 contains 12 residues. Germline CDR1 SGHAT, CDR2 FQNNGV.

This clone was counted only a few times. The rearrangement uses TRBV18 and TRBJ2-4; 9 bases fit TRBD1. Germline V CDR1 and CDR2: KGHSH, LQKENI. The CDR3 extends over 14 amino acids. The trim removed 1 base at V and 5 bases at J, leaving 0 bases unmatched. The DNA for the CDR3 is TGTGCCAGCTCACCACGGACAGGGGAAAACATTCAGTACTTC. It is translated as CASSPRTGENIQYF.

The J gene is TRBJ1-3, the V gene TRBV6-1; no clear D gene. The germline V and J ends were trimmed by 1 base and 4 bases, with 14 bases remaining between them. CDR3 length equals 16 residues. Looked up from germline, CDR1 is MNHNS and CDR2 is SASEGT. The CDR3 region is CASSEDLWARGNTIYF. CDR3 DNA sequence: TGTGCCAGCAGTGAAGACTTGTGGGCACGGGGAAACACCATATATTTT.

This chain links TRBV5-1 with TRBJ1-5; TRBD1 might be the D (5 bases). This CDR3 contains 14 residues. Germline V gene data show CDR1 as SGHRS and CDR2 as YFSETQ. V was clipped by 0 bases and J by 9 bases, with 13 bases between them. The CDR3 spells CASSLDGQGSPQHF. CDR3 sequence (DNA): TGCGCCAGCAGCTTGGACGGTCAGGGATCGCCCCAGCATTTT.

There are a few counts of this clone. The chain has TRBV9 and TRBJ1-5; 8 nucleotides match TRBD1. V was clipped by 3 bases and J by 6 bases; unmatched bases: 5. In germline, CDR1 is SGDLS, CDR2 YYNGEE. The CDR3 spans 14 residues. CDR3 DNA: TGTGCCAGCAGCGCGGACAGGGCCGGTCAGCCCCAGCATTTT. Translated, it gives CASSADRAGQPQHF.

The V gene is TRBV5-1, the J gene TRBJ2-3, with 12 bases aligning to TRBD2. This CDR3 comprises 16 residues. Germline CDR1 SGHRS, CDR2 YFSETQ. Trimming removed 3 bases from V and 3 bases from J; junction bases left unmatched: 5. CDR3 sequence: CASSSRTSGVTDTQYF. The CDR3 DNA sequence: TGCGCCAGCAGCTCTCGGACTAGCGGGGTTACAGATACGCAGTATTTT.

V is TRBV10-3 and J is TRBJ2-3; 7 bases fit TRBD2. This CDR3 has 15 amino acids. Germline V lookup: CDR1 ENHRY, CDR2 SYGVKD. V lost 7 bases, J lost 6 bases, and 13 bases stayed unmatched. The CDR3 region has the DNA TGTGCCATCACTCCATCAGCGTGGGGGGGGGATACGCAGTATTTT. Amino acid sequence: CAITPSAWGGDTQYF.

The table lists this clone with a few counts. The chain combines TRBV7-3 with TRBJ2-5, with D possibly matching TRBD2 (6 bases). Trimming left V 4 bases short and J 4 bases short, with 10 bases between. The germline CDR1 and CDR2 sequences are SGHTA and FQGTGA. The CDR3 contains 13 residues. The DNA for the CDR3 is TGTGCCAGCAGCTCCGCCGGGGGAGAGACCCAGTACTTC. Protein sequence: CASSSAGGETQYF.

The CDR3 region is CASMRGEKLFF. CDR3 DNA sequence: TGTGCCAGCATGAGGGGGGAAAAACTGTTTTTT. The chain combines TRBV6-6 with TRBJ1-4; D possibly corresponds to TRBD1 (6 bases). The V gene's germline CDR1 is MNHNY and CDR2 SVGAGI (reference sequence). The CDR3 length is 11 residues. Trimming took off 7 bases at V and 8 bases at J, with 8 bases between the two ends.

The table lists this clone with a few counts. The chain combines TRBV7-2 with TRBJ2-2; 8 bases fit TRBD2. Germline assignment: CDR1 SGHTA and CDR2 FQGNSA. V gave up 3 bases and J gave up 4 bases; unmatched junction bases: 4. CDR3 length: 15 residues. The CDR3 is CASSLYGTSTGELFF. DNA of the CDR3: TGTGCCAGCAGCTTGTATGGGACTAGCACCGGGGAGCTGTTTTTT.

V gene TRBV19 combines with J gene TRBJ2-3; TRBD2 matches 7 bases. The CDR3 length is 17 residues. J was trimmed by 2 bases and V by 3 bases; bases with no gene match: 11. The germline V gene has CDR1 LNHDA and CDR2 SQIVND (reference sequence). CDR3 coding DNA: TGTGCCAGTAGTATTGGTCTAGCGGTCTTTTACACAGATACGCAGTATTTT. It translates to CASSIGLAVFYTDTQYF.

The chain joins TRBV7-3 to TRBJ2-5, with 8 bases that match TRBD1. Germline V gene lookup returns CDR1 SGHTA and CDR2 FQGTGA. The CDR3 sequence is 13 residues long. The ends lost 3 bases at V and 4 bases at J; junction bases unmatched: 1. The CDR3 sequence: CASSFDRGETQYF. The CDR3 coding sequence is TGTGCCAGCAGCTTTGACAGGGGAGAGACCCAGTACTTC.

This chain connects TRBV6-5 to TRBJ1-2, with D possibly TRBD1 on 6 matching bases. Trimming shortened V by 0 bases and J by 4 bases, and 9 bases separated the two germline ends. In germline, CDR1 is MNHEY, CDR2 SVGAGI. The length of the CDR3 is 14 residues. The CDR3 sequence is CASSYSTGPYGYTF. The CDR3 nucleotides are TGTGCCAGCAGTTACTCAACAGGGCCCTATGGCTACACCTTC.

This clone came up a few times. The rearrangement links TRBV12-5 to TRBJ2-1, with 7 positions matching TRBD1. V trimming: 0 bases; J trimming: 6 bases; junction bases outside the gene matches: 11. There are 17 residues in the CDR3. CDR1 and CDR2 (germline): LGHNT, FRNRAP. The CDR3 nucleotides are TGTGCTAGTGGTTTGGTACTCGGACAGGCTGGGGGCAATGAGCAGTTCTTC. This sequence encodes CASGLVLGQAGGNEQFF.

This sequence joins TRBV12-5 and TRBJ1-5, with D uncertain. The germline V gene has CDR1 LGHNT and CDR2 FRNRAP. This CDR3 has 14 amino acids. The V end was cut by 7 bases, the J end by 9 bases, with 19 bases between. The CDR3 region has the DNA TGTGCTAGTGTAAGCTCAGGCGAAATAGGGCCCCAGCATTTT. Its protein product is CASVSSGEIGPQHF. The full variable domain, rest sourced from reference TRBV12-5 and TRBJ1-5, is DARVTQTPRHKVTEMGQEVTMRCQPILGHNTVFWYRQTMMQGLELLAYFRNRAPLDDSGMPKDRFSAEMPDATLATLKIQPSEPRDSAVYFCASVSSGEIGPQHFGDGTRLSIL.

Worth noting for this clone: The junction departs from the called germline gene at one end, perhaps through a read error. The chain links TRBV7-9 to TRBJ1-2; weak D call: TRBD1 (5 bases). The V gene's germline CDR1 is SEHNR and CDR2 FQNEAQ (reference sequence). This CDR3 comprises 15 residues. CDR3 coding DNA: TGTGCCAGCACCTTACCCCAGGCGGGACGCGGTGGCTACACCTTC. It encodes CASTLPQAGRGGYTF. The whole variable domain, filled in from reference TRBV7-9 and TRBJ1-2, reads DTGVSQNPRHKITKRGQNVTFRCDPISEHNRLYWYRQTLGQGPEFLTYFQNEAQLEKSRLLSDRFSAERPKGSFSTLEIQRTEQGDSAMYLCASTLPQAGRGGYTFGSGTRLTVV.

This clone was detected a few times. The chain carries TRBV7-9 and TRBJ2-7, with 7 nucleotides matching TRBD1. The germline gives CDR1 SEHNR, CDR2 FQNEAQ (reference sequence). This CDR3 is 14 amino acids long. V lost 5 bases, J lost 2 bases, and 6 bases stayed unmatched. CDR3 sequence reads: CASSAIGTAYEQYF. The CDR3 DNA follows: TGTGCCAGCAGCGCAATCGGGACAGCCTACGAGCAGTACTTC.

This clone was counted between two and nine times. The V gene is TRBV6-5, the J gene TRBJ2-7; a possible D gene is TRBD2 (6 bases). The V gene's germline CDR1 is MNHEY and CDR2 SVGAGI. CDR3 length: 13 residues. Trimming stripped 2 bases from V and 7 bases from J, with 12 bases between. CDR3 sequence reads: CASSYPGLEEQYF. CDR3 DNA sequence: TGTGCCAGCAGTTACCCGGGACTGGAGGAGCAGTACTTC.